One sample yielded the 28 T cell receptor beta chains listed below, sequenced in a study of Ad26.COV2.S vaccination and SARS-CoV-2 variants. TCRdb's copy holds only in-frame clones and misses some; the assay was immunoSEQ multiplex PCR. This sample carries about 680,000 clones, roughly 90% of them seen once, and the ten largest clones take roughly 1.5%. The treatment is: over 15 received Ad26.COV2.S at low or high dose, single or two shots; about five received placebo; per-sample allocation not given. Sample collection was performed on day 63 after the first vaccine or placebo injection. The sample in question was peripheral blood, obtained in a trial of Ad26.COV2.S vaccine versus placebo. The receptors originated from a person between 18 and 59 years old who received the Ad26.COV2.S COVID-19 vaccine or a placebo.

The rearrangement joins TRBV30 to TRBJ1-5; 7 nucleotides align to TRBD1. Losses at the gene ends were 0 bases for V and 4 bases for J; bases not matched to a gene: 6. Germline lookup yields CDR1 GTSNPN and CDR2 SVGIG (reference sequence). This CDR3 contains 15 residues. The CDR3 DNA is TGTGCCTGGAGTGTTCGGACAGGCTGGAATCAGCCCCAGCATTTT. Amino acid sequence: CAWSVRTGWNQPQHF. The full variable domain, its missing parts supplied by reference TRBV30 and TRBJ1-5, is SQTIHQWPATLVQPVGSPLSLECTVEGTSNPNLYWYRQAAGRGLQLLFYSVGIGQISSEVPQNLSASRPQDRQFILSSKKLLLSDSGFYLCAWSVRTGWNQPQHFGDGTRLSIL.

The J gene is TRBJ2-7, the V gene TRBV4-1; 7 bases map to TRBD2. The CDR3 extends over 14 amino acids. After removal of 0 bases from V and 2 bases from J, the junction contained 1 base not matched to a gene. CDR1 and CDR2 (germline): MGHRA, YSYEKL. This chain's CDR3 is CASSQEGGTYEQYF. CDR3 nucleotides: TGCGCCAGCAGCCAAGAGGGGGGGACCTACGAGCAGTACTTC.

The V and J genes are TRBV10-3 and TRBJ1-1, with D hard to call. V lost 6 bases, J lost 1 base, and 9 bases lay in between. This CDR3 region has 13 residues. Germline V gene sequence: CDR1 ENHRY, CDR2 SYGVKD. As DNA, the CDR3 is TGTGCCATCAGGATCGACAAGAACACTGAAGCTTTCTTT. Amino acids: CAIRIDKNTEAFF.

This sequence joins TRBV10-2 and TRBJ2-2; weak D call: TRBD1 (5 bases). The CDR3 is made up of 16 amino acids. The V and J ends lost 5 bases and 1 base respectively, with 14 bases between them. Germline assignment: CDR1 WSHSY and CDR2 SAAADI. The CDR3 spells CASSTAVRGNTGELFF. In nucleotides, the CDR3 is TGCGCCAGCAGTACCGCAGTAAGGGGGAACACCGGGGAGCTGTTTTTT.

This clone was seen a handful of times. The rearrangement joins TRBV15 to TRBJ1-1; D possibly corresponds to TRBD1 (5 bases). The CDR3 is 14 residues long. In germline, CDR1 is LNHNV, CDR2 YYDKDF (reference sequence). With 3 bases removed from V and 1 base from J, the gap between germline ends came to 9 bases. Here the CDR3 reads CATSSYRSNTEAFF. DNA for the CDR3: TGTGCCACCAGCAGCTACAGGTCGAACACTGAAGCTTTCTTT.

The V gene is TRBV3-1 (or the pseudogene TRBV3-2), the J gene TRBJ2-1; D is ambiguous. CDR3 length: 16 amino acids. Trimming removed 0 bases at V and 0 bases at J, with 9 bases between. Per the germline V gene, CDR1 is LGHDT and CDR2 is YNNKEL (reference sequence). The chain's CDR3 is CASSQDARSSYNEQFF. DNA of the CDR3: TGTGCCAGCAGCCAAGATGCGCGGAGCTCCTACAATGAGCAGTTCTTC.

CDR3 protein: CASSPRLENYGYTF. The CDR3 region has the DNA TGTGCCAGCTCACCACGTCTCGAGAACTATGGCTACACCTTC. V is TRBV18 and J is TRBJ1-2; D call uncertain. Germline CDR1 reads KGHSH; CDR2 reads LQKENI. The germline V and J ends were trimmed by 1 base and 2 bases, with 8 bases remaining between them. The CDR3 is 14 residues long.

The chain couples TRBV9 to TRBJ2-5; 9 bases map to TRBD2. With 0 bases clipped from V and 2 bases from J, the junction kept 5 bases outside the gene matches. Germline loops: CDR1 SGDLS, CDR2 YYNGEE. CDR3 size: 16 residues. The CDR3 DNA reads TGTGCCAGCAGCGTAGGCAGGCTAGCGGGACAAGAGACCCAGTACTTC. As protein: CASSVGRLAGQETQYF.

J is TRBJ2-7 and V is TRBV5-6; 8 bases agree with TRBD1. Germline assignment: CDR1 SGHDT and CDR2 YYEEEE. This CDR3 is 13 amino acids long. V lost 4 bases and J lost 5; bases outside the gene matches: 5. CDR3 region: CASSRADRDEQYF. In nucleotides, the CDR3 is TGTGCCAGCAGCCGTGCGGACAGGGACGAGCAGTACTTC.

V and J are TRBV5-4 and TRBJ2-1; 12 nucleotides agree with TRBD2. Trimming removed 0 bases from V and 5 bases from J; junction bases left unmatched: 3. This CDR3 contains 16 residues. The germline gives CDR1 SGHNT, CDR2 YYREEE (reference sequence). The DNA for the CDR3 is TGTGCCAGCAGCTTGGCCGGACTAGCGGGGAACAATGAGCAGTTCTTC. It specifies CASSLAGLAGNNEQFF.

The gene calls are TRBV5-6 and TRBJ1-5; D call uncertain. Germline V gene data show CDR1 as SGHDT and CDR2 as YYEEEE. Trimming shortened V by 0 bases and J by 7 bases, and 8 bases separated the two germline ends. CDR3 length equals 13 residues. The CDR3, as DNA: TGTGCCAGCAGCTTGGCACAGTCCCAGCCCCAGCATTTT. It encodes CASSLAQSQPQHF.

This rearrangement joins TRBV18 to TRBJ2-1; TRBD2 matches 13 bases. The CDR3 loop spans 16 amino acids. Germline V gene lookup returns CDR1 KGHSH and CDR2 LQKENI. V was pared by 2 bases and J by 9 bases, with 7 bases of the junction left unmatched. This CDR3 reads CASSPGTSGTGGEQFF. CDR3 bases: TGTGCCAGCTCACCAGGGACTAGCGGGACGGGTGGTGAGCAGTTCTTC.

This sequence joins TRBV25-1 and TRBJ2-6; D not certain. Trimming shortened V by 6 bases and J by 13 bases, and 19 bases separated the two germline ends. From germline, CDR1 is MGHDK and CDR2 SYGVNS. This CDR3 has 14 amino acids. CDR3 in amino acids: CASSPPQAESVLTF. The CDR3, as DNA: TGTGCCAGCAGCCCCCCCCAGGCCGAGAGTGTCCTGACTTTC. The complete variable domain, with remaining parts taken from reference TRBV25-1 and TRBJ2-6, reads EADIYQTPRYLVIGTGKKITLECSQTMGHDKMYWYQQDPGMELHLIHYSYGVNSTEKGDLSSESTVSRIRTEHFPLTLESARPSHTSQYLCASSPPQAESVLTFGAGSRLTVL.

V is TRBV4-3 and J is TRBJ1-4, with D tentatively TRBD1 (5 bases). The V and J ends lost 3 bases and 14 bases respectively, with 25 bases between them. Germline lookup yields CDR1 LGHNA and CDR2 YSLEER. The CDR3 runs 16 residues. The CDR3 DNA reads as TGCGCCAGCAGCCAGGGCGGGGTTTCCAGGTCGGAGGGGCTGTTTTTT. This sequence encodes CASSQGGVSRSEGLFF.

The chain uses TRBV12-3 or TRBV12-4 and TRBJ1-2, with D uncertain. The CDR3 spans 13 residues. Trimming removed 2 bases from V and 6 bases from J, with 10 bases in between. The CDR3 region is CASSLQVVDGYTF. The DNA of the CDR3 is TGTGCCAGCAGTTTACAAGTAGTAGATGGCTACACCTTC.

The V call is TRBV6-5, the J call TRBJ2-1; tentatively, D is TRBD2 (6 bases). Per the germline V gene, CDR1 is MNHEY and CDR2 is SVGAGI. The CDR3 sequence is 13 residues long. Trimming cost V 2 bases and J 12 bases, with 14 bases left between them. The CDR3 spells CASSYGAGTGQFF. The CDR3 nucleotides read TGTGCCAGCAGTTACGGGGCGGGAACGGGGCAGTTCTTC.

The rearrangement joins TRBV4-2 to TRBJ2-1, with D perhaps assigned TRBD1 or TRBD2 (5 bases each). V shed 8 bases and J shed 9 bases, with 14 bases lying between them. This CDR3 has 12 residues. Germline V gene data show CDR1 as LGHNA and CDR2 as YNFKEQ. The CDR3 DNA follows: TGTGCCAGCCGTGGTTCGGGGCCTGAGCAGTTCTTC. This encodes CASRGSGPEQFF.

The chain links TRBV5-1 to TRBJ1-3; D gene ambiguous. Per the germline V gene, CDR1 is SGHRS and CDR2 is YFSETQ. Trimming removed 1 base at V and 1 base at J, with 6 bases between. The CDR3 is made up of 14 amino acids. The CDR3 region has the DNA TGCGCCAGCAGCTTGTCAGAATCTGGAAACACCATATATTTT. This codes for CASSLSESGNTIYF.

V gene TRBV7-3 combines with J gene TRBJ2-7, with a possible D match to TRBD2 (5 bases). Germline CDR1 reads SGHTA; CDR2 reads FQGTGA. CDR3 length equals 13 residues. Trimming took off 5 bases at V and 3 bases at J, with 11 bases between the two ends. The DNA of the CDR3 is TGTGCCAGCAGCCCCAGTCGGGGCTACGAGCAGTACTTC. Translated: CASSPSRGYEQYF. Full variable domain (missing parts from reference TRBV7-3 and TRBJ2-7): GAGVSQTPSNKVTEKGKYVELRCDPISGHTALYWYRQSLGQGPEFLIYFQGTGAADDSGLPNDRFFAVRPEGSVSTLKIQRTERGDSAVYLCASSPSRGYEQYFGPGTRLTVT.

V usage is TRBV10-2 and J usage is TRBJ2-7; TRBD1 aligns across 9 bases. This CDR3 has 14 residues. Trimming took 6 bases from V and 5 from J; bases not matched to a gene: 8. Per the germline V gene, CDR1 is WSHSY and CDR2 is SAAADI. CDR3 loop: CASSPGTGYHEQYF. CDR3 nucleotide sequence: TGCGCCAGCAGCCCCGGGACAGGGTACCACGAGCAGTACTTC.

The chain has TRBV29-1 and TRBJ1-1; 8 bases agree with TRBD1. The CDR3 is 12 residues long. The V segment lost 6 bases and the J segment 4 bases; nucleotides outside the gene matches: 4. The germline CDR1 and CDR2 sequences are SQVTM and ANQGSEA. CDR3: CSVDRGSTEAFF. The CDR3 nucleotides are TGCAGCGTCGACAGGGGTTCCACTGAAGCTTTCTTT.

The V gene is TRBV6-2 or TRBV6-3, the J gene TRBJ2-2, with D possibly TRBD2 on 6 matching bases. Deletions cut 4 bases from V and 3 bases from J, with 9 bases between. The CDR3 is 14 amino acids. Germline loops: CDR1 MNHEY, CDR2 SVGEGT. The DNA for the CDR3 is TGTGCCAGCAGTTCTAGCGTCTACACCGGGGAGCTGTTTTTT. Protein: CASSSSVYTGELFF.

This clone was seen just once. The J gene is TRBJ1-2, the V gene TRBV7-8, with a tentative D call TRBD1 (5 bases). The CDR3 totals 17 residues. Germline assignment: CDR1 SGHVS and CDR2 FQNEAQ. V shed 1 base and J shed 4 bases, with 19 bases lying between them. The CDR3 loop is CASSLGRWRDGIYGYTF. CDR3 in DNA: TGTGCCAGCAGCTTAGGTCGTTGGAGGGACGGAATCTATGGCTACACCTTC.

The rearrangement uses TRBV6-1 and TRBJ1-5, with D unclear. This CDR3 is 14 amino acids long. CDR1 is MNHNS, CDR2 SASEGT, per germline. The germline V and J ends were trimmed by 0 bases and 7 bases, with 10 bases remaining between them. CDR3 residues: CASSEAAARQPQHF. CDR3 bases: TGTGCCAGCAGTGAAGCGGCCGCAAGACAGCCCCAGCATTTT.

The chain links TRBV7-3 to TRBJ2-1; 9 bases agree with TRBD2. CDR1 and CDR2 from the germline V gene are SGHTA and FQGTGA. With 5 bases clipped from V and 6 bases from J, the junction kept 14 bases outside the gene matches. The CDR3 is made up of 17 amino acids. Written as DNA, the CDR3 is TGTGCCAGCAGCCCCGCGTTCGGGCGGGGGGGTAGCAATGAGCAGTTCTTC. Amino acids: CASSPAFGRGGSNEQFF.

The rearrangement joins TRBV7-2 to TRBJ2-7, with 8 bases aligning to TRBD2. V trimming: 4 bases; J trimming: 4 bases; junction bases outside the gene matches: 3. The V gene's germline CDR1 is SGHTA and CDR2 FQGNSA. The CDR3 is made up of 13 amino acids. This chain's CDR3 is CASSSRGGYEQYF. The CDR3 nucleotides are TGTGCCAGCAGCTCACGGGGGGGGTACGAGCAGTACTTC.

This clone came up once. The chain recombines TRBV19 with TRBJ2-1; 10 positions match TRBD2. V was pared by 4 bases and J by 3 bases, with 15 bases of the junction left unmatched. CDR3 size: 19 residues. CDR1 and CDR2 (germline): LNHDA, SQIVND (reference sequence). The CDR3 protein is CASSKGEWVAGGIYNEQFF. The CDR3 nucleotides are TGTGCCAGTAGTAAAGGGGAGTGGGTAGCGGGGGGTATCTACAATGAGCAGTTCTTC.

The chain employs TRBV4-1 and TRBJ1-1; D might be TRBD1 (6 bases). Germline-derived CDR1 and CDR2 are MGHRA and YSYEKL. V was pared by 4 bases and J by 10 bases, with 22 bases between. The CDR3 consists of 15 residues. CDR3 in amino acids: CASSPRRQGPLAAFF. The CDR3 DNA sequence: TGCGCCAGCAGCCCCCGTCGGCAGGGGCCTCTCGCAGCTTTCTTT.